This T cell receptor beta chain was profiled in a study of cytomegalovirus exposure and HLA in healthy donors. Method: immunoSEQ multiplex PCR; TCRdb's copy keeps in-frame clones and lacks some. Of 150,000 to 200,000 clones in the sample, approximately 84% were seen once. The CDR3 consists of 15 residues. V was clipped by 6 bases and J by 6 bases; unmatched bases: 8. Germline CDR1 MDHEN, CDR2 SYDVKM. Material: PBMCs. The TCR originated in a man aged 18-30 years in good health and CMV-seropositive. The V gene is TRBV28, the J gene TRBJ1-5; 10 bases are a match to TRBD1. This chain's CDR3 is CASSQTGGEGQPQHF. In nucleotides, the CDR3 is TGTGCCAGCAGCCAGACAGGGGGCGAGGGTCAGCCCCAGCATTTT.